The 26 T cell receptor beta chains given below trace back to one sample, sequenced in a study of cytomegalovirus exposure and HLA in healthy donors. Researchers ran the PCR with 60 Vbeta and 13 Jbeta primers. Method: immunoSEQ multiplex PCR; TCRdb's copy keeps in-frame clones and lacks some. Altogether about 140,000 clones are present, roughly 80% being singletons, with the ten largest covering around 3.2%. The sample comprised PBMCs. These receptors originate from a man aged 40-49 years in good health and CMV-seronegative.

This chain uses TRBV11-2 with TRBJ1-1, with D possibly being TRBD1 (5 bases). The V gene lost 2 bases and the J gene lost 1 base, with 11 bases spanning the gap. The V gene's germline CDR1 is SGHAT and CDR2 FQNNGV. The CDR3 spans 15 residues. The CDR3 here is CASSLYVDRNTEAFF. The CDR3 region has the DNA TGTGCCAGCAGCTTATATGTCGACAGGAACACTGAAGCTTTCTTT.

V and J are TRBV6-5 and TRBJ1-5; 8 nucleotides align to TRBD1. The CDR3 sequence is 13 residues long. V lost 10 bases, J lost 7 bases, and 9 bases stayed unmatched. Per the germline V gene, CDR1 is MNHEY and CDR2 is SVGAGI. Written as DNA, the CDR3 is TGTGCCACTGCGACGGACAGGGTACAGCCCCAGCATTTT. Protein: CATATDRVQPQHF.

The genes are TRBV19 and TRBJ2-5; 8 bases are shared with TRBD2. The V and J ends lost 7 bases and 4 bases, in that order; junction bases with no gene match: 5. The CDR3 is made up of 13 amino acids. Per the germline V gene, CDR1 is LNHDA and CDR2 is SQIVND (reference sequence). CDR3 protein: CASMERGRETQYF. The DNA of the CDR3 is TGTGCCAGTATGGAGCGGGGGCGAGAGACCCAGTACTTC.

This rearrangement joins TRBV14 to TRBJ1-3; the match to TRBD1 covers 9 bases. The germline V gene has CDR1 SGHDN and CDR2 FVKESK. The CDR3 is made up of 15 amino acids. The V segment lost 1 base and the J segment 2 bases; nucleotides outside the gene matches: 0. The chain's CDR3 is CASSQGQGAGNTIYF. The CDR3 DNA sequence: TGTGCCAGCAGCCAAGGACAGGGGGCTGGAAACACCATATATTTT.

This chain connects TRBV5-6 to TRBJ2-1; TRBD1 matches 7 bases. J gave up 4 bases and V 0 bases, and 1 base lay outside the gene matches. The V gene's germline CDR1 is SGHDT and CDR2 YYEEEE. The CDR3 runs 14 residues. Here the CDR3 reads CASSLGDSYNEQFF. In nucleotides, the CDR3 is TGTGCCAGCAGCTTGGGGGACAGTTACAATGAGCAGTTCTTC.

This clone was counted once. This chain connects TRBV4-3 to TRBJ2-1; 9 bases map to TRBD1. With 0 bases clipped from V and 15 bases from J, the junction kept 15 bases outside the gene matches. There are 16 residues in the CDR3. Germline V gene data show CDR1 as LGHNA and CDR2 as YSLEER. CDR3 loop: CASSQDSTGGGVRPFF. In DNA, the CDR3 is TGCGCCAGCAGCCAAGATTCGACAGGGGGGGGAGTCCGGCCGTTCTTC.

This clone was picked up one time. The chain uses TRBV7-2 and TRBJ2-7; 8 nucleotides agree with TRBD2. The length of the CDR3 is 17 residues. Looked up from germline, CDR1 is SGHTA and CDR2 is FQGNSA. Losses at the gene ends were 1 base for V and 1 base for J; bases not matched to a gene: 9. CDR3: CASSLVRRGGPSYEQYF. The CDR3 coding sequence is TGTGCCAGCAGCTTAGTGCGTCGCGGGGGGCCGTCCTACGAGCAGTACTTC. The full variable domain, its missing parts supplied by reference TRBV7-2 and TRBJ2-7, is GAGVSQSPSNKVTEKGKDVELRCDPISGHTALYWYRQSLGQGLEFLIYFQGNSAPDKSGLPSDRFSAERTGGSVSTLTIQRTQQEDSAVYLCASSLVRRGGPSYEQYFGPGTRLTVT.

This clone has a handful of counts. At the DNA level, this CDR3 is encoded by other sequences in the same sample as well. The J gene is TRBJ2-3, the V gene TRBV6-6, with D uncertain. Trimming cost V 2 bases and J 1 base, with 4 bases left between them. This CDR3 contains 13 residues. The germline CDR1 and CDR2 sequences are MNHNY and SVGAGI (reference sequence). The CDR3: CASSYPGTDTQYF. As DNA, the CDR3 is TGTGCCAGCAGTTACCCCGGCACAGATACGCAGTATTTT.

This clone was detected a few times. V usage is TRBV2 and J usage is TRBJ1-5, with unresolved D. Germline V CDR1 and CDR2: SNHLY, FYNNEI. CDR3 size: 12 residues. The V end lost 0 bases, the J end lost 9 bases, and 6 bases lay between the germline ends. The DNA for the CDR3 is TGTGCCAGCAGTGAAGCTGAGAGGCCCCAGCATTTT. Translated: CASSEAERPQHF.

This clone showed up just once. The J gene is TRBJ2-7, the V gene TRBV4-1, with TRBD2 identical over 8 bases. V trimming: 1 base; J trimming: 3 bases; junction bases outside the gene matches: 11. The CDR3 sequence is 17 residues long. CDR1 is MGHRA and CDR2 is YSYEKL in the germline V gene. CDR3 DNA sequence: TGCGCCAGCAGCCAAGTCGGGAGTAGCGGGGCGGGCTACGAGCAGTACTTC. Its translation: CASSQVGSSGAGYEQYF.

This sequence joins TRBV9 and TRBJ1-2; D is ambiguous. Trimming took off 0 bases at V and 8 bases at J, with 14 bases between the two ends. This CDR3 spans 14 amino acids. Germline V gene sequence: CDR1 SGDLS, CDR2 YYNGEE. The CDR3 DNA follows: TGTGCCAGCAGCGTAGTAGACTGGCGGAAAGGCTACACCTTC. This encodes CASSVVDWRKGYTF. Together with reference TRBV9 and TRBJ1-2, the CDR3 gives the full variable domain: DSGVTQTPKHLITATGQRVTLRCSPRSGDLSVYWYQQSLDQGLQFLIQYYNGEERAKGNILERFSAQQFPDLHSELNLSSLELGDSALYFCASSVVDWRKGYTFGSGTRLTVV.

The CDR3 is CASSGPGQGGTEAFF. The CDR3 DNA is TGCGCCAGCAGCGGACCTGGACAGGGGGGCACTGAAGCTTTCTTT. This chain connects TRBV10-1 to TRBJ1-1; TRBD1 aligns across 10 bases. This CDR3 is built from 15 residues. Germline CDR1 is WNHNN and CDR2 is SYGVQD (reference sequence). The J segment lost 4 bases and the V segment lost 6 bases, leaving 8 bases of the junction unmatched.

The chain couples TRBV19 to TRBJ1-4, with no clear D. The CDR3 consists of 13 residues. V was trimmed by 3 bases and J by 1 base, leaving 3 bases between them. Germline V gives CDR1 LNHDA, CDR2 SQIVND (reference sequence). The CDR3: CASSIRTNEKLFF. The CDR3 coding sequence is TGTGCCAGTAGTATCCGAACTAATGAAAAACTGTTTTTT.

This clone turned up a few times. Within the sample, other DNA sequences also encode this same CDR3. The chain joins TRBV7-7 to TRBJ1-1; no clear D gene. V was shortened by 7 bases and J by 0 bases, with 27 bases between the two germline ends. The length of the CDR3 is 19 residues. Germline-derived CDR1 and CDR2 are SSHAT and FNYEAQ (reference sequence). This CDR3 is CASINPSGSGEGMNTEAFF. The CDR3 nucleotides read TGTGCCAGCATCAATCCCTCCGGCTCGGGTGAAGGAATGAACACTGAAGCTTTCTTT.

The sample holds a few counts of this clone. The chain uses TRBV4-3 and TRBJ2-5; 10 bases align to TRBD1. Germline V gives CDR1 LGHNA, CDR2 YSLEER. J gave up 2 bases and V 2 bases, and 5 bases lay outside the gene matches. The CDR3 totals 16 residues. CDR3 amino acids: CASSQRGQGGQETQYF. DNA for the CDR3: TGCGCCAGCAGCCAACGCGGACAGGGGGGACAAGAGACCCAGTACTTC.

The V call is TRBV2, the J call TRBJ1-5; D remains ambiguous. This CDR3 is built from 15 residues. CDR1 and CDR2 from the germline V gene are SNHLY and FYNNEI. Trimming stripped 5 bases from V and 2 bases from J, with 13 bases between. The CDR3 DNA reads TGTGCCAGCAGTCGGGGTTCGATGGGCAATCAGCCCCAGCATTTT. Protein sequence: CASSRGSMGNQPQHF.

The V and J genes are TRBV18 and TRBJ1-2, with 7 positions matching TRBD1. CDR3 length: 14 residues. The germline CDR1 and CDR2 sequences are KGHSH and LQKENI. J lost 7 bases, V lost 5 bases, and 10 bases had no gene match. The CDR3 protein is CASSTGQPSLGYTF. CDR3 DNA: TGTGCCAGCTCAACGGGACAGCCTTCGCTTGGCTACACCTTC.

The CDR3 DNA reads as TGTGCCAGCAGTGGGGGACAGGGCCCCTACGAGCAGTACTTC. The encoded protein is CASSGGQGPYEQYF. V and J are TRBV28 and TRBJ2-7; 9 nucleotides align to TRBD1. The CDR3 has 14 amino acids. Germline V CDR1 and CDR2: MDHEN, SYDVKM. Unmatched junction bases numbered 4, after V lost 5 bases and J lost 2 bases.

As DNA, the CDR3 is TGTGCCAGTAGCTCGCTAGCGGGGCCCACAGATACGCAGTATTTT. Translation: CASSSLAGPTDTQYF. This chain connects TRBV19 to TRBJ2-3; 9 bases map to TRBD2. Germline V gives CDR1 LNHDA, CDR2 SQIVND (reference sequence). Losses at the gene ends were 6 bases for V and 2 bases for J; bases not matched to a gene: 6. The CDR3 has 15 residues.

This clone was detected only once. The chain combines TRBV5-4 with TRBJ1-4; D is possibly TRBD1 (6 bases). CDR3 length: 15 amino acids. Between the trimmed V and J ends, which lost 4 bases and 8 bases, there was a span of 18 bases. Germline V gene sequence: CDR1 SGHNT, CDR2 YYREEE (reference sequence). The CDR3 sequence is CASSQGNRVNEKLFF. The CDR3 bases are TGTGCCAGCAGCCAAGGAAACAGGGTAAACGAAAAACTGTTTTTT.

This clone was detected once. The chain has TRBV5-1 and TRBJ2-5; TRBD2 might be the D (6 bases). The V gene's germline CDR1 is SGHRS and CDR2 YFSETQ. V dropped 3 bases and J dropped 2 bases, with 11 bases sitting between them. This CDR3 contains 14 residues. The CDR3 nucleotides are TGCGCCAGCAGCTCGGGAGAGACTCAAGAGACCCAGTACTTC. Protein product: CASSSGETQETQYF.

The J gene is TRBJ1-2, the V gene TRBV6-5; 7 nucleotides agree with TRBD1. Losses at the gene ends were 11 bases for V and 6 bases for J; bases not matched to a gene: 6. The germline V gene has CDR1 MNHEY and CDR2 SVGAGI. The CDR3 has 11 residues. The CDR3 DNA follows: TGTGCCGTCACAGGGGCCCATGGCTACACCTTC. Translation gives CAVTGAHGYTF.

The chain recombines TRBV5-8 with TRBJ1-4, with D maybe TRBD1 (6 bases). The CDR3 sequence is 15 residues long. Trimming shortened V by 6 bases and J by 1 base, and 13 bases separated the two germline ends. Germline V lookup: CDR1 SGHTS, CDR2 YDEGEE. The CDR3 bases are TGTGCCAGCATCGGACAGATCAGAACTAATGAAAAACTGTTTTTT. Its translation is CASIGQIRTNEKLFF.

This chain links TRBV27 with TRBJ1-1; unclear D gene. CDR1 is MNHEY and CDR2 is SMNVEV in the germline V gene (reference sequence). This CDR3 is 14 amino acids long. Trimming removed 7 bases from V and 0 bases from J, with 12 bases in between. This CDR3 is CASTPYGMNTEAFF. CDR3 bases: TGTGCCAGCACCCCTTACGGGATGAACACTGAAGCTTTCTTT.

This clone was recorded a few times. The chain joins TRBV6-5 to TRBJ1-4, with TRBD1 matching over 7 bases. This CDR3 is 13 amino acids long. Trimming at V came to 7 bases and at J to 8 bases, leaving 7 bases not matched to a gene. Germline CDR1 is MNHEY and CDR2 is SVGAGI. CDR3 loop: CASTWQGGEKLFF. The CDR3 DNA reads TGTGCCAGCACCTGGCAGGGGGGAGAAAAACTGTTTTTT.

The rearrangement links TRBV7-2 to TRBJ1-5; D perhaps matches TRBD1 (6 bases). The CDR3 is 14 amino acids. V lost 6 bases to trimming and J lost 5 bases, with 14 bases between them. Germline lookup yields CDR1 SGHTA and CDR2 FQGNSA. Here the CDR3 DNA reads TGTGCCAGCAGAAGGGGGGGACGGGATCAGCCCCAGCATTTT. It specifies CASRRGGRDQPQHF. Complete variable domain (other parts from reference TRBV7-2 and TRBJ1-5): GAGVSQSPSNKVTEKGKDVELRCDPISGHTALYWYRQSLGQGLEFLIYFQGNSAPDKSGLPSDRFSAERTGGSVSTLTIQRTQQEDSAVYLCASRRGGRDQPQHFGDGTRLSIL.